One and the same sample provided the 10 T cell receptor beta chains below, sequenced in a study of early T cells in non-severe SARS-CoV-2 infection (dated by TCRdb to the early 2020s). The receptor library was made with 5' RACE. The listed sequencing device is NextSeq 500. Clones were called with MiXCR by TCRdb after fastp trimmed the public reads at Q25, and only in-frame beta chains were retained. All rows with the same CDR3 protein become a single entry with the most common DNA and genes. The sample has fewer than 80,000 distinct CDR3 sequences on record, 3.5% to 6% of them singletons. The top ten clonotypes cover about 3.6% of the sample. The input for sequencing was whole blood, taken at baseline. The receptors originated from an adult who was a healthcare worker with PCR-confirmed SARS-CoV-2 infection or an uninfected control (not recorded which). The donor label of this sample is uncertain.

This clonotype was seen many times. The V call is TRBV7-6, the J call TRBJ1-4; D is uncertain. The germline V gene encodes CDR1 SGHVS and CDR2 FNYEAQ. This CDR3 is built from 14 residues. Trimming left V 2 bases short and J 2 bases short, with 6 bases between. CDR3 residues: CASSLSRTNEKLFF. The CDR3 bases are TGTGCCAGCAGCTTATCTAGGACTAATGAAAAACTGTTTTTT.

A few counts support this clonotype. CDR3: CASSSSLADTQYF. In DNA form, the CDR3 reads TGCGCCAGCAGCTCAAGCCTCGCAGATACGCAGTATTTT. V and J are TRBV5-1 and TRBJ2-3; no reliable D call. CDR1 SGHRS and CDR2 YFSETQ come from the germline V gene. V was pared by 3 bases and J by 4 bases, with 9 bases between. CDR3 length equals 13 residues.

In DNA, the CDR3 is TGTGCCAGCAGCTCACAGGGGGATAACTATGGCTACACCTTC. It is translated as CASSSQGDNYGYTF. The J gene is TRBJ1-2, the V gene TRBV5-5; the match to TRBD1 covers 8 bases. The V segment lost 3 bases and the J segment 1 base; nucleotides outside the gene matches: 2. In germline, CDR1 is SGHKS, CDR2 YYEKEE (reference sequence). CDR3 size: 14 residues.

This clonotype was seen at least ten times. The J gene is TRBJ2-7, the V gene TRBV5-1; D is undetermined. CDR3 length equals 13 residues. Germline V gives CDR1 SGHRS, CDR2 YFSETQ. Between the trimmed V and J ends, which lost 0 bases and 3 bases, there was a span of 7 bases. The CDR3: CASSLGQIYEQYF. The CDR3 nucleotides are TGCGCCAGCAGCTTGGGACAAATCTACGAGCAGTACTTC.

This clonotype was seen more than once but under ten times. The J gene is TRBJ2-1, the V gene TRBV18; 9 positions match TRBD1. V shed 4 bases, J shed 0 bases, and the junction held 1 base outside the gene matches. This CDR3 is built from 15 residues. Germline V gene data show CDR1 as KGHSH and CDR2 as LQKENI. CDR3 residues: CASSQTGGSYNEQFF. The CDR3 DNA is TGTGCCAGCTCACAGACAGGGGGCTCCTACAATGAGCAGTTCTTC.

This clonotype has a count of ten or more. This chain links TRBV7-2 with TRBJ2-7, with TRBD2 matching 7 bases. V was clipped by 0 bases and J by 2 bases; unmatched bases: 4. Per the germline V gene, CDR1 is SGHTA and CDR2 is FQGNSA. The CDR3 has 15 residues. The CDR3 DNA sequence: TGTGCCAGCAGCTTAGCGGGGGGGAGTACCTACGAGCAGTACTTC. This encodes CASSLAGGSTYEQYF. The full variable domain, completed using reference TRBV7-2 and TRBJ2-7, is GAGVSQSPSNKVTEKGKDVELRCDPISGHTALYWYRQSLGQGLEFLIYFQGNSAPDKSGLPSDRFSAERTGGSVSTLTIQRTQQEDSAVYLCASSLAGGSTYEQYFGPGTRLTVT.

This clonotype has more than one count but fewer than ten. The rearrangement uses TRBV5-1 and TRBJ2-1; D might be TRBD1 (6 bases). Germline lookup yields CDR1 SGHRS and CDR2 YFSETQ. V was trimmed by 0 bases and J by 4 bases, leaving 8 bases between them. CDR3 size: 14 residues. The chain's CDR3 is CASSLAQGYNEQFF. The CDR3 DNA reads TGCGCCAGCAGCTTGGCCCAGGGGTACAATGAGCAGTTCTTC.

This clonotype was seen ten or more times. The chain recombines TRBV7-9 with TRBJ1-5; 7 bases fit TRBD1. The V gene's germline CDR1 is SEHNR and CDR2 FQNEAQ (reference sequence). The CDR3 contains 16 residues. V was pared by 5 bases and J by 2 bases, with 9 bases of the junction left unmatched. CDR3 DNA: TGTGCCAGCAGCGAAGGGACAGACTTAGGCAATCAGCCCCAGCATTTT. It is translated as CASSEGTDLGNQPQHF.

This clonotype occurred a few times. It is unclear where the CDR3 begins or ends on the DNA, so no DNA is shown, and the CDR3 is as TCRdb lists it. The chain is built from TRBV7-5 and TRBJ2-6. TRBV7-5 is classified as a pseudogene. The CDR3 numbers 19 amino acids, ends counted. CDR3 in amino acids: CISVPEAHRLEAGANVLTF.

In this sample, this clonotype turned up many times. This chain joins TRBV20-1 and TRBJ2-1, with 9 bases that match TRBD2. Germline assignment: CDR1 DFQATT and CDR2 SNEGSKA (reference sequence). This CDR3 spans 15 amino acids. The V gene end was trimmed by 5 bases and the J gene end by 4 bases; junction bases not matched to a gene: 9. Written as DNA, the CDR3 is TGCAGTGCTCCAGGCGGGGGGGCCGTATACAATGAGCAGTTCTTC. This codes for CSAPGGGAVYNEQFF.